This T cell receptor (beta chain) emerged from a study of cytomegalovirus exposure and HLA in healthy donors (dated by TCRdb to 2017 to 2019). For the wider study: According to an earlier analysis of 587 of the donors, some 180 million T cells yielded over 90 million unique TCR beta sequences and around 300 Gb of sequence data. Rather than drawing on any new phenotypic data, the later analysis identified candidate immune exposures from TCR beta sequences and the way those sequences occurred across donors. Typing coverage varied by locus: roughly 629-640 donors for A, B, C, DRB1 and DQB1; roughly 520 for DQA1; 606 for DPA1; some 470 for DPB1. Donor age, sex, ethnicity and CMV serostatus were compiled alongside the repertoire data. A later genetic analysis took genome-wide SNP genotypes for about 60% of the roughly 670 donors and used that subset as a discovery cohort. The study used immunosequencing to profile the T cell repertoires of approximately 690 subjects and linked those repertoires to cytomegalovirus serostatus. Among around 400 genotyped donors of the cohort, an average of around 220,000 unique TCR beta nucleotide sequences was sequenced per donor, of which 15% to 20% were non-productive. The study aimed to test whether cataloging public T cell receptors could reveal signatures of past pathogen exposure. To decide whether each TCR beta V gene segment behaved as functional or pseudogenic, an earlier analysis of approximately 600 of the donors relied on high-throughput TCR beta sequencing. Four to six DR-DQ haplotypes were handled as single units for association and clustering, since linkage in the cohort was strong. Of the approximately 370 genotyped donors, less than 90% were placed in the genetic ancestry cluster associated with self-reported Caucasian donors. To predict cytomegalovirus infection status, the study brought together high-throughput TCR immunosequencing, statistical association of individual TCRs with disease status, and machine learning. Every repertoire in the discovery cohort had been generated on one and the same sequencing platform. In a later analysis, previously published TCR beta repertoires from 550 to 750 donors were re-analyzed and high-resolution HLA genotyping was added so that TCR occurrence patterns could be studied. A separate validation cohort of about 110 different subjects was used in addition to the approximately 670-subject first cohort. HLA typing included class I and class II loci at four-digit resolution. An early release covering around 630 HLA-typed donors comprised roughly 300 gigabases of sequencing data and 85 million or so unique TCR sequences. Study-wide conclusions, independent of this receptor: The 87-base-pair reads could not distinguish some IMGT-functional V segments, including TRBV6-2 and TRBV6-3, so those segments were excluded. In a later analysis, most CMV-associated TCR beta chains were found to appear HLA-restricted, with HLA associations seemingly driven largely by CMV exposure. The study listed 150 to 200 TCR beta chains as associated with cytomegalovirus. V-gene and J-gene trimming of TCR beta chains was associated with a missense DCLRE1C variant in a later genetic analysis, and the association was replicated in an independent cohort. A cluster of highly shared sequence variants was judged likely to represent a technical artifact of the sequencing pipeline. Immune exposure information for the cohort was limited to CMV serostatus. The earlier analysis of 587 of the donors excluded about 16 rarely observed V segments, including chromosome 9 orphons, because counts were too low. In an earlier analysis of fewer than 700 of the donors, most TCR beta V segments appeared in productive rearrangements about 90% or about 30% of the time, broadly matching IMGT annotations. The classifier was reported to diagnose cytomegalovirus status with high specificity and sensitivity in both the original cohort and the validation cohort. Only TCR beta chains were sequenced in this cohort, and the absence of alpha or paired-chain data limited detectable features. According to a later analysis, TCR association rates differed among HLA loci, with DRB1 alleles showing the most associated TCRs and HLA-C alleles showing the fewest. In a later genetic analysis, fewer N-insertions in productive TCRs were reported among donors in an Asian-associated ancestry cluster than the roughly 710-donor mean. Because HLA typing was missing for some donors at each locus, association tests included only the typed subset. Across donors, most TCR sequences were observed very rarely, whereas some public TCRs were present in many individuals. Assigning TCR associations to individual alleles was difficult when HLA alleles, especially DR and DQ, strongly co-occurred. Specific HLA alleles were associated with roughly 17,000 TCR beta sequences at a false discovery rate of 0.05 in a later analysis. Three of the identified cytomegalovirus-associated TCR beta chains were confirmed in vitro to be specific for cytomegalovirus antigens. A further reported finding was that TCR beta sequences accurately predicted the HLA-A and HLA-B alleles for most subjects in the first cohort. A later analysis reported that several top co-occurrence clusters appeared linked to parvovirus B19, influenza, CMV and Epstein-Barr virus. A later analysis found that HLA-associated TCR beta chains were more clonally expanded and had lower generation probabilities than equally common non-associated chains. Correlated functional status among segregating V segments might reflect linkage disequilibrium, but an unknown experimental factor could not be ruled out. The authors suggested that the approach could potentially be extended to other disease states and immunological phenotypes. Sequencing depth was assumed to be roughly uniform across donors in the presence/absence analyses, though that assumption may not hold.

Comments on this clone: No cognate antigen has been identified for it. No base qualities exist here, and no much larger clone lies one base off it.

Receptors were amplified or captured by the immunoSEQ multiplex PCR assay. A mixture of 60 forward primers for TCR Vbeta segments and 13 reverse primers for TCR Jbeta segments was used in the multiplex PCR. A multiplex PCR assay on genomic DNA amplified the CDR3 region of rearranged TCR beta genes. The Illumina HiSeq System was used to sequence the amplified TCR beta libraries as 87-base-pair reads. As for how the authors treated the data: In a later analysis, tens of millions of unique TCR beta chains were counted across the 500 to 850 repertoires, and around 10 million of these chains were shared by at least two donors. A nearest-neighbor algorithm error-corrected the raw reads and collapsed the reads into unique sequences, merging closely related sequences to remove PCR and sequencing errors. Alignment of CDR3 sequences to IMGT reference sequences was used to assign V, D and J gene segments. For a sequence to be retained, a match of at least six nucleotides to both a V gene segment and a J gene segment was required. Rearrangements were called productive when the CDR3 lacked stop codons and stayed in frame with V and J; all others were non-productive. Following IMGT convention, CDR3 was defined as the stretch from the second conserved V-encoded cysteine to the conserved J-encoded phenylalanine. The earlier analysis of about 560 of the donors excluded any sequence lacking an unambiguous match to a single V gene segment. In an earlier analysis of 587 of the donors, V segments were called functional above 56.7% productive rearrangements and were called segregating when the between-donor standard deviation exceeded 5%. A statistical classification framework was developed to diagnose cytomegalovirus status using the catalog of TCR beta chain sequences. V and J gene assignment, in a later analysis, came from comparing TCR nucleotide sequences with IMGT/GENE-DB human TR gene sequences. In a later analysis, CDR3 sequences and most-parsimonious VDJ recombination scenarios were assigned using the TCRdist pipeline. In a later analysis, each TCR beta chain was defined by its CDR3 amino acid sequence together with its V-gene family, and reads lacking a unique V-gene family were excluded. In a later analysis, around 650 highly shared, low-generation-probability nucleotide sequences were removed to address suspected cross-contamination and a sequencing artifact. For each public chain, a later analysis derived a clonal expansion index from normalized ranks of inferred template counts within each repertoire. In a later analysis, generation probabilities were computed with a VDJ recombination model fitted to out-of-frame rearrangements, and the resulting probabilities were checked against IGoR. In a later analysis, hypergeometric tests were used to score TCR-TCR, TCR-HLA and TCR-CMV co-occurrence, with a repertoire-size bias correction applied to TCR pairs. In a later analysis, false discovery rates were estimated by permuting HLA or CMV assignments 20 times. A later analysis grouped co-occurring TCRs with DBSCAN, adding TCRdist sequence similarity when clustering within HLA-allele-positive subsets. Repertoires with fewer than 30,000 or more than 120,000 public chains were left out of co-occurrence clustering, as were five repertoires with anomalous nucleotide sharing. TCRdb took over this immuneACCESS table, retaining in-frame rearrangements with V and J assigned. Such tables are incomplete; in checked studies, under half of the missing clones stem from an unresolved V gene, and the remainder is unexplained. V, J and clone size are those of that table, while D and trimming were read from the DNA. The sample table records about 160,000 clones; 65% to 85% of these occur just once. The ten largest clonotypes hold around 1.5% of the sample.

The cohort consisted of 666 healthy bone marrow donors. Cohort members were all nominally healthy when sampled, although unrecorded immune exposures were likely present. The donor tested CMV seronegative and was one of the 352 seronegative cohort members. Every donor gave a peripheral blood sample, and the peripheral blood mononuclear cells from that sample were used for TCR beta sequencing. Genomic DNA was extracted from the blood cell samples with the Qiagen DNeasy Blood Extraction Kit. From a lookup of the germline V gene, CDR1 and CDR2 are MRHNA and SNTAGT. The cysteine opens and the phenylalanine closes a CDR3 of 14 amino acids. Only CDR3 DNA is held: 42 bases, read in frame from base 1. Trimming removed 6 bases from V and 2 bases from J, leaving 11 bases between the germline ends.

The receptor was isolated from a man aged 60 to 69 in good health and CMV-seronegative. The material sequenced was PBMCs. In this chain, TRBV6-4 is recombined with TRBJ1-3; 5 matching bases give a weak D call of TRBD1. The DNA sequence is given as TGTGCCAGCAGCCCTCAGGGAACTGGAAACACCATATATTTT. Its product reads: CASSPQGTGNTIYF.